This TCR beta chain was captured in a study of blood T cell repertoires in COVID-19. Study-level background: Researchers got acute and convalescent COVID-19 samples from the United States, Italy and Spain. Sources were T cells, B-cell-depleted T cells, or PBMCs; the material itself was cDNA or gDNA.

In the source study's methods: Reference gene primer amplification yielded estimated nucleated cell counts. The assay was immunoSEQ multiplex PCR, and TCRdb's table has in-frame clones only and misses some. V and J calls and clone size are copied from that table; D and trimming were computed from the DNA. The sample contains 25,000 to 40,000 clones, around nine tenths of which appear only once. CDR3 length equals 16 residues. Germline CDR1 reads SGHTS; CDR2 reads YDEGEE. J gave up 2 bases and V 4 bases, and 11 bases lay outside the gene matches. The sequenced sample was peripheral blood. The V call is TRBV5-8, the J call TRBJ2-5; TRBD1 matches 7 bases. This TCR came from a human donor with active COVID-19. The donor label of this sample is uncertain. CDR3 DNA: TGTGCCAGCAGCAGTACAGGGGCGAGGACGCAAGAGACCCAGTACTTC. Protein product: CASSSTGARTQETQYF. The entire variable domain, with the rest obtained from reference TRBV5-8 and TRBJ2-5, is as follows: EAGVTQSPTHLIKTRGQQATLRCSPISGHTSVYWYQQALGLGLQFLLWYDEGEERNRGNFPPRFSGRQFPNYSSELNVNALELEDSALYLCASSSTGARTQETQYFGPGTRLLVL.